This T cell receptor (beta chain) appears in the sequencing data of a study of blood T cell repertoires in COVID-19. About the study: Material from acute and convalescent COVID-19 was sourced from the United States, Italy and Spain. From T cells, B-cell-depleted T cells, or PBMCs came the material, which was cDNA or gDNA.

Unmatched junction bases numbered 7, after V lost 3 bases and J lost 6 bases. The CDR3 loop spans 15 amino acids. CDR1 and CDR2 from the germline V gene are LNHDA and SQIVND (reference sequence). Libraries were prepared by immunoSEQ multiplex PCR; TCRdb keeps only in-frame clonotypes and omits some of them. The sample has some 140,000 clones, approximately 83% seen once. The chain couples TRBV19 to TRBJ1-5; 8 bases are shared with TRBD1. The sequence derives from a woman aged 55-70 years with COVID-19, enrolled during active disease. Sequenced input: peripheral blood. As DNA, the CDR3 is TGTGCCAGTAGTATTGCCAGGGGGCTATTTCAGCCCCAGCATTTT. This encodes CASSIARGLFQPQHF.